This T cell receptor beta chain was documented in a study of CD8+CD57+ T cells in acquired aplastic anemia. This clonotype was recorded a few times. The template used for profiling TCR beta VDJ and CDR3 was genomic DNA. TCRdb passed the reads through MiXCR, listing each CDR3 protein once. There are 40,000 to 50,000 distinct CDR3 sequences in the sample; roughly 69% occur only once, and roughly 34% lies in the top ten. The TCR originated in a human donor in good health, serving as a control. Sequencing was carried out using sorted CD4+, CD8+, or CD8+CD57+ T cells (not recorded which) from PBMCs.

Here the CDR3 reads CASRPGQGLNEQYF. CDR3 coding DNA: TGTGCCAGCAGGCCCGGACAGGGTTTGAACGAGCAGTACTTC. The chain joins TRBV12-3 or TRBV12-4 to TRBJ2-7; 8 positions agree with TRBD1. This CDR3 is built from 14 residues. The trim removed 6 bases at V and 5 bases at J, leaving 9 bases unmatched.